This TCR beta chain was identified in a study of metastatic and nonmetastatic thyroid tumors. Study overall: Repertoires were compared across blood and tumor or nodule tissue from malignant and benign thyroid patients. Study observations and caveats: Relative to benign nodules, malignant thyroid tumors were reportedly characterized by significantly elevated TCR beta diversity in blood and tumor.

TCRdb re-called the PCR reads through MiXCR. The table includes about 92,000 clones, about 15% detected once. CDR3 size: 16 residues. Germline V lookup: CDR1 LNHNV, CDR2 YYDKDF (reference sequence). Trimming pared 3 bases from V and 4 bases from J, leaving 18 bases between. Patients underwent thyroid surgery, and none had received any treatment before it. This clone was seen only a few times. Its matching antigen is unknown. A single base separates this from a much larger clone, so it may be a read error. Source material: blood. This TCR derives from a female donor with papillary thyroid cancer or a benign thyroid nodule (not recorded which). Some clones in this sample may be carry-over from other donors' samples. The J gene is TRBJ1-1, the V gene TRBV15; tentatively, D is TRBD1 (5 bases). Here the CDR3 DNA reads TGTGCCACCAGCAGGTGGCGGGGGTCGCAAGGCACTGAAGCTTTCTTT. Protein product: CATSRWRGSQGTEAFF.